Below are 32 T cell receptor beta chains sequenced from a single sample in a study of T cell responses to AZD1222 COVID-19 vaccine. The assay was immunoSEQ multiplex PCR, and TCRdb's table has in-frame clones only and misses some. The sample consists of around 100,000 clones, approximately 90% of them appearing once. The sequenced sample was peripheral blood, obtained on day 0 of AZD1222 vaccination. All receptors derive from an adult in good health.

The genes are TRBV7-3 and TRBJ2-1, with unresolved D. Trimming shortened V by 5 bases and J by 6 bases, and 8 bases separated the two germline ends. CDR1 SGHTA and CDR2 FQGTGA come from the germline V gene. The length of the CDR3 is 12 residues. The CDR3: CASSPDSNEQFF. The CDR3 DNA is TGTGCCAGCAGCCCCGACTCCAATGAGCAGTTCTTC.

The chain uses TRBV19 and TRBJ1-2; the match to TRBD1 covers 7 bases. There are 14 residues in the CDR3. Germline V gene data show CDR1 as LNHDA and CDR2 as SQIVND (reference sequence). The J segment lost 5 bases and the V segment lost 8 bases, leaving 11 bases of the junction unmatched. The CDR3 nucleotides read TGTGCCAGTGAGGGGGGACAGTCAGGATATGGCTACACCTTC. This encodes CASEGGQSGYGYTF. Drawing the rest from reference TRBV19 and TRBJ1-2, the complete variable domain is DGGITQSPKYLFRKEGQNVTLSCEQNLNHDAMYWYRQDPGQGLRLIYYSQIVNDFQKGDIAEGYSVSREKKESFPLTVTSAQKNPTAFYLCASEGGQSGYGYTFGSGTRLTVV.

This rearrangement joins TRBV5-5 to TRBJ2-5; a possible D gene is TRBD2 (6 bases). Trimming cost V 4 bases and J 4 bases, with 17 bases left between them. The germline V gene has CDR1 SGHKS and CDR2 YYEKEE (reference sequence). The CDR3 length is 15 residues. CDR3 in amino acids: CASSQRAVAVETQYF. The CDR3 nucleotides are TGTGCCAGCAGCCAGCGGGCAGTTGCAGTAGAGACCCAGTACTTC. Full variable domain (remainder filled in from reference TRBV5-5 and TRBJ2-5): DAGVTQSPTHLIKTRGQQVTLRCSPISGHKSVSWYQQVLGQGPQFIFQYYEKEERGRGNFPDRFSARQFPNYSSELNVNALLLGDSALYLCASSQRAVAVETQYFGPGTRLLVL.

V gene TRBV9 combines with J gene TRBJ2-4, with 9 bases aligning to TRBD1. CDR3 length equals 19 residues. J was trimmed by 0 bases and V by 4 bases; bases with no gene match: 14. Germline V gives CDR1 SGDLS, CDR2 YYNGEE. CDR3: CASSPSSTGTGLAKNIQYF. In DNA form, the CDR3 reads TGTGCCAGCAGCCCATCAAGCACCGGGACAGGGCTAGCCAAAAACATTCAGTACTTC.

This chain joins TRBV7-2 and TRBJ1-2, with a weak D call TRBD1 (6 bases). Germline V lookup: CDR1 SGHTA, CDR2 FQGNSA. CDR3 size: 14 residues. Trimming shortened V by 5 bases and J by 2 bases, and 12 bases separated the two germline ends. For the CDR3, the DNA is TGTGCCAGCAGCCTGGACAGCCTCAACTATGGCTACACCTTC. This translates into CASSLDSLNYGYTF.

For this clone: One junction end does not reproduce the germline sequence, and a read error may be involved. V and J are TRBV4-3 and TRBJ1-4; D is unresolved. The CDR3 loop spans 16 amino acids. Looked up from germline, CDR1 is LGHNA and CDR2 is YSLEER. CDR3 nucleotide sequence: TGCGCCAGCAGCCAAGAAACAGACGCAACTAAGGAAAAACTGTTTTTT. This translates into CASSQETDATKEKLFF.

This sequence joins TRBV6-5 and TRBJ1-1; D remains unclear. The CDR3 contains 13 residues. CDR1 MNHEY and CDR2 SVGAGI come from the germline V gene. The V and J ends lost 5 bases and 4 bases respectively, with 11 bases between them. The DNA for the CDR3 is TGTGCCAGCAGTCCCGCGGGTATCACTGAAGCTTTCTTT. Amino acids: CASSPAGITEAFF.

This sequence joins TRBV30 and TRBJ1-1; D call uncertain. The CDR3 totals 13 residues. The germline V and J ends were trimmed by 0 bases and 7 bases, with 12 bases remaining between them. Germline values: CDR1 GTSNPN, CDR2 SVGIG (reference sequence). The chain's CDR3 is CAWSVESASEAFF. The CDR3 bases are TGTGCCTGGAGTGTAGAGTCTGCCAGTGAAGCTTTCTTT.

The chain combines TRBV5-6 with TRBJ2-6; D is possibly TRBD1 (5 bases). CDR1 and CDR2 (germline): SGHDT, YYEEEE. The CDR3 has 15 residues. With 1 base removed from V and 4 bases from J, the gap between germline ends came to 9 bases. The CDR3 region is CASSLNGAGANVLTF. DNA of the CDR3: TGTGCCAGCAGCTTGAATGGGGCAGGGGCCAACGTCCTGACTTTC.

The chain employs TRBV5-4 and TRBJ2-3; 7 bases agree with TRBD1. In germline, CDR1 is SGHNT, CDR2 YYREEE (reference sequence). V was clipped by 4 bases and J by 4 bases; unmatched bases: 9. This CDR3 region has 15 residues. The DNA for the CDR3 is TGTGCCAGCAGCCCACTGCGACAGGGCCCAGATACGCAGTATTTT. This gives the protein CASSPLRQGPDTQYF.

The chain has TRBV5-6 and TRBJ2-4; D uncertain. The germline gives CDR1 SGHDT, CDR2 YYEEEE. The length of the CDR3 is 16 residues. Trimming removed 2 bases from V and 0 bases from J, with 12 bases in between. The CDR3 DNA follows: TGTGCCAGCAGCTTTTCGATGAACCTAGCCAAAAACATTCAGTACTTC. Protein: CASSFSMNLAKNIQYF.

The gene calls are TRBV7-9 and TRBJ2-3; D possibly uses TRBD1 or TRBD2 (6 bases each). Germline CDR1 is SEHNR and CDR2 is FQNEAQ (reference sequence). This CDR3 contains 18 residues. V lost 5 bases to trimming and J lost 0 bases, with 21 bases between them. The CDR3 region is CASSPKGPSGASTDTQYF. The CDR3 DNA reads as TGTGCCAGCAGCCCAAAGGGGCCCTCGGGGGCTAGCACAGATACGCAGTATTTT.

The gene calls are TRBV7-9 and TRBJ2-7; perhaps TRBD1 as D (6 bases). The CDR3 totals 12 residues. Germline lookup yields CDR1 SEHNR and CDR2 FQNEAQ (reference sequence). The V end was cut by 3 bases, the J end by 7 bases, with 10 bases between. CDR3 amino acids: CASSLNREEQYV. The DNA of the CDR3 is TGTGCCAGCAGCTTGAACAGGGAAGAGCAGTACGTC.

The CDR3: CASSYSLWTYEQYF. CDR3 DNA: TGTGCCAGCAGTTACTCGTTGTGGACCTACGAGCAGTACTTC. The chain carries TRBV6-6 and TRBJ2-7; no clear D gene. CDR3 length equals 14 residues. From germline, CDR1 is MNHNY and CDR2 SVGAGI (reference sequence). V lost 0 bases and J 2 bases, leaving 8 bases between the germline ends.

V usage is TRBV7-2 and J usage is TRBJ2-1; 9 nucleotides align to TRBD2. The CDR3 has 16 residues. Germline CDR1 is SGHTA and CDR2 is FQGNSA. V lost 2 bases and J lost 3; bases outside the gene matches: 5. Here the CDR3 DNA reads TGTGCCAGCAGCTTATTAGCGGGAGCCGGCTACAATGAGCAGTTCTTC. Its protein is CASSLLAGAGYNEQFF.

The J gene is TRBJ2-1, the V gene TRBV19, with 7 bases matching TRBD2. V lost 5 bases and J lost 8; bases outside the gene matches: 12. The CDR3 has 15 amino acids. The V gene's germline CDR1 is LNHDA and CDR2 SQIVND (reference sequence). The CDR3 nucleotides read TGTGCCAGTAGTTCGGGGCTAGCGGCCTGGGATGAGCAGTTCTTC. Translation gives CASSSGLAAWDEQFF.

The chain has TRBV5-6 and TRBJ2-7, with 8 bases aligning to TRBD2. CDR3 length: 15 residues. The junction had 11 bases not matched to a gene; V was cut back by 5 bases and J by 4 bases. Germline V gene lookup returns CDR1 SGHDT and CDR2 YYEEEE. Written as DNA, the CDR3 is TGTGCCAGCAGTTCCCCTTTAGCGGGGCAGTACGAGCAGTACTTC. Amino acid sequence: CASSSPLAGQYEQYF. Combining the CDR3 with reference TRBV5-6 and TRBJ2-7 gives the whole variable domain DAGVTQSPTHLIKTRGQQVTLRCSPKSGHDTVSWYQQALGQGPQFIFQYYEEEERQRGNFPDRFSGHQFPNYSSELNVNALLLGDSALYLCASSSPLAGQYEQYFGPGTRLTVT.

The J gene is TRBJ2-5, the V gene TRBV5-8; weak D call: TRBD1 (5 bases). Between the trimmed V and J ends, which lost 4 bases and 2 bases, there was a span of 15 bases. There are 15 residues in the CDR3. Germline V gene sequence: CDR1 SGHTS, CDR2 YDEGEE. The CDR3 spells CASSPRGHQQETQYF. The CDR3, as DNA: TGTGCCAGCAGCCCAAGAGGACACCAACAAGAGACCCAGTACTTC.

This chain joins TRBV12-3 or TRBV12-4 and TRBJ2-5, with D uncertain. Trimming took 6 bases from V and 5 from J, leaving 10 bases between them. CDR3 length: 12 amino acids. In DNA form, the CDR3 reads TGTGCCAGCAGCAAAGTGGGGGAGACCCAGTACTTC. It yields the protein CASSKVGETQYF.

The chain couples TRBV7-2 to TRBJ2-1; 11 nucleotides line up with TRBD2. The germline gives CDR1 SGHTA, CDR2 FQGNSA. J lost 1 base, V lost 6 bases, and 8 bases had no gene match. The CDR3 is 17 amino acids. As DNA, the CDR3 is TGTGCCAGCAGAACAGGGCTAGCGGGGGGTTCCTACAATGAGCAGTTCTTC. Translating it yields CASRTGLAGGSYNEQFF. The entire variable domain, with the rest obtained from reference TRBV7-2 and TRBJ2-1, is as follows: GAGVSQSPSNKVTEKGKDVELRCDPISGHTALYWYRQSLGQGLEFLIYFQGNSAPDKSGLPSDRFSAERTGGSVSTLTIQRTQQEDSAVYLCASRTGLAGGSYNEQFFGPGTRLTVL.

The chain combines TRBV29-1 with TRBJ1-2; D is ambiguous. V was clipped by 5 bases and J by 4 bases, with 17 bases between them. Germline CDR1 is SQVTM and CDR2 is ANQGSEA. The CDR3 has 14 residues. CDR3 DNA sequence: TGCAGCGTTTTATTAGGACGGAGCCCCTATGGCTACACCTTC. Its translation: CSVLLGRSPYGYTF.

In regard to this clone: A junction end diverges from the germline sequence, so it may reflect a read error. This sequence joins TRBV5-1 and TRBJ1-3; D might be TRBD1 (5 bases). The length of the CDR3 is 14 residues. The germline V gene has CDR1 SGHRS and CDR2 YFSETQ. CDR3 coding DNA: TGTGCCAGCACTCACGGACAAGTTGGAAACACCATATATTTT. It specifies CASTHGQVGNTIYF. Full variable domain (rest looked up from reference TRBV5-1 and TRBJ1-3): KAGVTQTPRYLIKTRGQQVTLSCSPISGHRSVSWYQQTPGQGLQFLFEYFSETQRNKGNFPGRFSGRQFSNSRSEMNVSTLELGDSALYLCASTHGQVGNTIYFGEGSWLTVV.

The V and J genes are TRBV6-6 and TRBJ2-3, with a weak D call TRBD2 (5 bases). Looked up from germline, CDR1 is MNHNY and CDR2 is SVGAGI (reference sequence). Deletions cut 4 bases from V and 5 bases from J, with 10 bases between. The CDR3 is 13 residues long. CDR3 sequence: CASSSRTVDTQYF. The CDR3 bases are TGTGCCAGCAGTTCCCGGACTGTAGATACGCAGTATTTT.

This clone was seen only once. V usage is TRBV10-3 and J usage is TRBJ2-1; D is unclear. Germline-derived CDR1 and CDR2 are ENHRY and SYGVKD. The CDR3 consists of 12 residues. V was trimmed by 10 bases and J by 4 bases, leaving 11 bases between them. CDR3 nucleotides: TGTGCCAACGCGGAGATGTACAATGAGCAGTTCTTC. This encodes CANAEMYNEQFF.

This clone was seen a handful of times. In DNA form, the CDR3 reads TGTGCCAGTAGCGGGTTTACGGGGACGGCATCCCAAGAGACCCAGTACTTC. Translation: CASSGFTGTASQETQYF. The chain joins TRBV19 to TRBJ2-5; D is perhaps TRBD1 or TRBD2 (5 bases each). The CDR3 has 17 residues. Trimming took 6 bases from V and 1 from J, leaving 21 bases between them. The germline V gene has CDR1 LNHDA and CDR2 SQIVND (reference sequence).

The gene calls are TRBV7-8 and TRBJ2-1; 7 bases fit TRBD2. Germline loops: CDR1 SGHVS, CDR2 FQNEAQ. The J segment lost 0 bases and the V segment lost 3 bases, leaving 8 bases of the junction unmatched. This CDR3 is 17 amino acids long. CDR3 residues: CASSFSAGASSYNEQFF. The CDR3 bases are TGTGCCAGCAGCTTCTCGGCGGGAGCAAGCTCCTACAATGAGCAGTTCTTC.

Only one count was recorded for this clone. V and J are TRBV19 and TRBJ1-2, with TRBD1 matching 10 bases. There are 14 residues in the CDR3. CDR1 is LNHDA, CDR2 SQIVND, per germline (reference sequence). Losses at the gene ends were 5 bases for V and 10 bases for J; bases not matched to a gene: 10. The CDR3, as DNA: TGTGCCAGTAGTCCACGACAGGGGGCGGAATTCTACACCTTC. Translated: CASSPRQGAEFYTF. The whole variable domain, remainder taken from reference TRBV19 and TRBJ1-2, is DGGITQSPKYLFRKEGQNVTLSCEQNLNHDAMYWYRQDPGQGLRLIYYSQIVNDFQKGDIAEGYSVSREKKESFPLTVTSAQKNPTAFYLCASSPRQGAEFYTFGSGTRLTVV.

The V call is TRBV11-3, the J call TRBJ1-1; D is unresolved. Trimming stripped 1 base from V and 1 base from J, with 10 bases between. CDR1 and CDR2 (germline): SGHNT, YENEEA. The length of the CDR3 is 15 residues. The CDR3 reads CASSLVLGSNTEAFF. The CDR3 region has the DNA TGTGCCAGCAGCTTAGTTCTGGGTTCGAACACTGAAGCTTTCTTT.

CDR3 sequence reads: CASSSMNTEAFF. DNA of the CDR3: TGTGCCAGCAGCTCAATGAACACTGAAGCTTTCTTT. The rearrangement joins TRBV27 to TRBJ1-1; no reliable D call. V was clipped by 6 bases and J by 0 bases, with 5 bases between them. The CDR3 runs 12 residues. Per the germline V gene, CDR1 is MNHEY and CDR2 is SMNVEV (reference sequence).

This clone was detected a few times. The chain combines TRBV6-2 or TRBV6-3 with TRBJ1-5, with D perhaps matching TRBD1 (6 bases). V shed 0 bases and J shed 4 bases, with 13 bases lying between them. The germline V gene has CDR1 MNHEY and CDR2 SVGEGT. The CDR3 consists of 16 residues. The CDR3 sequence: CASSYSGGAGNQPQHF. For the CDR3, the DNA is TGTGCCAGCAGTTACTCTGGGGGGGCCGGGAATCAGCCCCAGCATTTT.

J is TRBJ1-4 and V is TRBV6-1, with 7 bases matching TRBD1. Germline V gene data show CDR1 as MNHNS and CDR2 as SASEGT. V gave up 3 bases and J gave up 3 bases; unmatched junction bases: 4. The CDR3 has 15 amino acids. This CDR3 reads CASSDVGTANEKLFF. CDR3 nucleotide sequence: TGTGCCAGCAGTGACGTCGGGACAGCTAATGAAAAACTGTTTTTT.

This sequence joins TRBV5-6 and TRBJ2-6; no firm D call. Trimming removed 2 bases at V and 4 bases at J, with 7 bases between. Germline-derived CDR1 and CDR2 are SGHDT and YYEEEE. CDR3 length: 14 amino acids. The CDR3 sequence: CASSFGKGANVLTF. In nucleotides, the CDR3 is TGTGCCAGCAGCTTTGGGAAAGGGGCCAACGTCCTGACTTTC.